The 21 T cell receptor beta chains below were found in one sample sequenced in a study of blood T cell repertoires in COVID-19. The table came from immunoSEQ multiplex PCR; TCRdb's copy has only in-frame clones and leaves some out. The repertoire has roughly 90,000 clones, around four fifths of them found once; the top ten carry more than 25%. The sequencing sample was made of peripheral blood. The receptors come from a woman older than 75 with active or convalescent COVID-19.

This rearrangement joins TRBV3-1 (or the pseudogene TRBV3-2) to TRBJ1-6, with a weak D call TRBD1 (5 bases). Germline V CDR1 and CDR2: LGHDT, YNNKEL (reference sequence). CDR3 length equals 14 residues. V was trimmed by 3 bases and J by 7 bases, leaving 10 bases between them. The CDR3 here is CASSQTVKNSPLHF. The CDR3 DNA is TGTGCCAGCAGCCAGACAGTTAAAAATTCACCCCTCCACTTT.

J is TRBJ2-7 and V is TRBV2, with 9 bases aligning to TRBD1. This CDR3 spans 16 amino acids. Germline V gene lookup returns CDR1 SNHLY and CDR2 FYNNEI. V lost 6 bases and J lost 7; bases outside the gene matches: 16. This CDR3 is CASRASGTGNVGEQYF. The CDR3, as DNA: TGTGCCAGCAGAGCCTCCGGGACAGGGAACGTGGGAGAGCAGTACTTC.

V and J are TRBV30 and TRBJ1-5; D perhaps matches TRBD1 (6 bases). V dropped 4 bases and J dropped 9 bases, with 16 bases sitting between them. The germline V gene has CDR1 GTSNPN and CDR2 SVGIG (reference sequence). The CDR3 has 13 residues. CDR3 nucleotide sequence: TGTGCCTGGACGACAGGAGATGGGCTGCCCCAGCATTTT. Its protein is CAWTTGDGLPQHF. Combining the CDR3 with reference TRBV30 and TRBJ1-5 gives the whole variable domain SQTIHQWPATLVQPVGSPLSLECTVEGTSNPNLYWYRQAAGRGLQLLFYSVGIGQISSEVPQNLSASRPQDRQFILSSKKLLLSDSGFYLCAWTTGDGLPQHFGDGTRLSIL.

The chain links TRBV3-1 (or the pseudogene TRBV3-2) to TRBJ2-7, with TRBD1 as a possible D gene (5 bases). CDR3 length: 14 residues. The V end was cut by 0 bases, the J end by 1 base, with 7 bases between. Germline V gives CDR1 LGHDT, CDR2 YNNKEL (reference sequence). The CDR3 bases are TGTGCCAGCAGCCAAGATAGGGGATCCTACGAGCAGTACTTC. Its protein product is CASSQDRGSYEQYF.

The chain joins TRBV28 to TRBJ1-2; TRBD1 matches at 8 bases. CDR3 size: 13 residues. V shed 10 bases, J shed 4 bases, and the junction held 8 bases outside the gene matches. Germline V gene lookup returns CDR1 MDHEN and CDR2 SYDVKM. The CDR3 sequence is CATLTGGGYGYTF. The CDR3 region has the DNA TGTGCCACCCTAACAGGGGGAGGCTATGGCTACACCTTC.

This chain uses TRBV19 with TRBJ2-2; D may be TRBD1 (5 bases). Trimming removed 8 bases from V and 3 bases from J, with 10 bases in between. The CDR3 spans 13 residues. Germline V gene lookup returns CDR1 LNHDA and CDR2 SQIVND (reference sequence). The CDR3 sequence: CASGKTDTGELFF. CDR3 sequence (DNA): TGTGCCAGTGGGAAGACAGACACCGGGGAGCTGTTTTTT. The whole variable domain, filled in from reference TRBV19 and TRBJ2-2, reads DGGITQSPKYLFRKEGQNVTLSCEQNLNHDAMYWYRQDPGQGLRLIYYSQIVNDFQKGDIAEGYSVSREKKESFPLTVTSAQKNPTAFYLCASGKTDTGELFFGEGSRLTVL.

A single count supports this clone. Here the CDR3 DNA reads TGTGCCAGCGGACAGGGGCAAGAGACCCAGTACTTC. It is translated as CASGQGQETQYF. This chain connects TRBV19 to TRBJ2-5, with 9 bases identical to TRBD1. The CDR3 is made up of 12 amino acids. Trimming removed 9 bases from V and 2 bases from J; junction bases left unmatched: 1. The germline CDR1 and CDR2 sequences are LNHDA and SQIVND (reference sequence).

This clone was detected a few times. The gene calls are TRBV7-2 and TRBJ2-1; 12 bases align to TRBD2. V lost 7 bases, J lost 8 bases, and 9 bases stayed unmatched. Germline V gene data show CDR1 as SGHTA and CDR2 as FQGNSA. There are 15 residues in the CDR3. CDR3 amino acids: CASTLTSGRIYEQFF. The CDR3, as DNA: TGTGCCAGCACCCTAACTAGCGGGAGGATATATGAGCAGTTCTTC.

This clone was observed a few times. The chain combines TRBV10-3 with TRBJ1-2, with TRBD1 identical over 10 bases. The CDR3 loop spans 16 amino acids. With V trimmed by 7 bases and J by 8 bases, 16 bases remained unmatched. CDR1 and CDR2 (germline): ENHRY, SYGVKD. CDR3 in amino acids: CAITYGQGEQGEGYTF. The CDR3 bases are TGTGCCATCACTTACGGACAGGGGGAACAAGGAGAAGGCTACACCTTC.

The chain recombines TRBV2 with TRBJ2-1; TRBD2 aligns across 8 bases. CDR1 is SNHLY and CDR2 is FYNNEI in the germline V gene. The CDR3 covers 13 residues. In DNA, the CDR3 is TGTGCGAGCGGCGGGGGGCCCGGAAATGAGCAGTTCTTC. This encodes CASGGGPGNEQFF.

This clone was counted once. V usage is TRBV20-1 and J usage is TRBJ2-1; TRBD2 agrees at 8 bases. J gave up 7 bases and V 3 bases, and 11 bases lay outside the gene matches. Germline values: CDR1 DFQATT, CDR2 SNEGSKA (reference sequence). This CDR3 region has 15 residues. In DNA form, the CDR3 reads TGCAGTGCTAGTCAATTCGGGACTAGAGAGAATGAGCAGTTCTTC. Translating it yields CSASQFGTRENEQFF.

This chain uses TRBV29-1 with TRBJ1-1; D is ambiguous. V was cut by 3 bases and J by 4 bases, with 15 bases left in between. The CDR3 runs to 14 residues. Germline V gene data show CDR1 as SQVTM and CDR2 as ANQGSEA. The CDR3 is CSVDFGGMGTEAFF. The CDR3 DNA reads TGCAGCGTTGATTTTGGCGGTATGGGCACTGAAGCTTTCTTT.

The chain is built from TRBV4-3 and TRBJ1-3; D not certain. There are 14 residues in the CDR3. Germline lookup yields CDR1 LGHNA and CDR2 YSLEER. V was shortened by 0 bases and J by 7 bases, with 10 bases between the two germline ends. CDR3 region: CASSQDRFGNTIYF. CDR3 nucleotides: TGCGCCAGCAGCCAAGATCGGTTCGGGAACACCATATATTTT.

The genes are TRBV5-1 and TRBJ1-1; the D gene is possibly TRBD1 (5 bases). V lost 2 bases and J lost 3, with 8 bases in between. The V gene's germline CDR1 is SGHRS and CDR2 YFSETQ. The CDR3 loop spans 13 amino acids. CDR3 amino acids: CASSLGADTEAFF. CDR3 nucleotides: TGCGCCAGCAGCTTAGGGGCGGACACTGAAGCTTTCTTT.

The V gene is TRBV6-5, the J gene TRBJ1-5, with D maybe TRBD1 (6 bases). Germline CDR1 reads MNHEY; CDR2 reads SVGAGI. Trimming took off 2 bases at V and 3 bases at J, with 11 bases between the two ends. The CDR3 has 15 amino acids. CDR3 nucleotides: TGTGCCAGCAGTTACGGGGGCCGGGACAATCAGCCCCAGCATTTT. Protein: CASSYGGRDNQPQHF.

The rearrangement links TRBV5-6 to TRBJ2-7; possibly TRBD1 for D (5 bases). V lost 5 bases to trimming and J lost 3 bases, with 9 bases between them. Per the germline V gene, CDR1 is SGHDT and CDR2 is YYEEEE. The CDR3 runs 12 residues. The CDR3 region has the DNA TGTGCCAGCAGTTTAACAGGCTACGAGCAGTACTTC. This codes for CASSLTGYEQYF. The variable domain in full, completed from reference TRBV5-6 and TRBJ2-7, reads DAGVTQSPTHLIKTRGQQVTLRCSPKSGHDTVSWYQQALGQGPQFIFQYYEEEERQRGNFPDRFSGHQFPNYSSELNVNALLLGDSALYLCASSLTGYEQYFGPGTRLTVT.

The DNA for the CDR3 is TGTGCCAGCAGCGATCACCCGCGGGATGGGGGCAATGAGCAGTTCTTC. Translated, it gives CASSDHPRDGGNEQFF. The gene calls are TRBV2 and TRBJ2-1; D perhaps matches TRBD2 (6 bases). Looked up from germline, CDR1 is SNHLY and CDR2 is FYNNEI. This CDR3 region has 16 residues. The V end lost 6 bases, the J end lost 6 bases, and 21 bases lay between the germline ends. Drawing the rest from reference TRBV2 and TRBJ2-1, the complete variable domain is EPEVTQTPSHQVTQMGQEVILRCVPISNHLYFYWYRQILGQKVEFLVSFYNNEISEKSEIFDDQFSVERPDGSNFTLKIRSTKLEDSAMYFCASSDHPRDGGNEQFFGPGTRLTVL.

The chain recombines TRBV24-1 with TRBJ2-2; D is perhaps TRBD1 (5 bases). CDR3 length: 15 residues. V lost 2 bases to trimming and J lost 3 bases, with 9 bases between them. Germline loops: CDR1 KGHDR, CDR2 SFDVKD. The CDR3 nucleotides are TGTGCCACCAGTGATTCGACCAGGGACACCGGGGAGCTGTTTTTT. Amino acid sequence: CATSDSTRDTGELFF.

This sequence joins TRBV11-2 and TRBJ2-6; 10 bases are a match to TRBD2. J gave up 2 bases and V 2 bases, and 3 bases lay outside the gene matches. From germline, CDR1 is SGHAT and CDR2 FQNNGV. CDR3 size: 17 residues. This chain's CDR3 is CASSLRLAGAGANVLTF. The CDR3 coding sequence is TGTGCCAGCAGCTTACGTCTAGCGGGAGCTGGGGCCAACGTCCTGACTTTC.

J is TRBJ2-1 and V is TRBV18; 10 positions agree with TRBD2. The CDR3 length is 16 residues. Germline CDR1 reads KGHSH; CDR2 reads LQKENI. V lost 6 bases, J lost 10 bases, and 15 bases stayed unmatched. The CDR3 sequence is CASSPPGVAGGYEQFF. CDR3 bases: TGTGCCAGCTCCCCCCCTGGGGTAGCGGGAGGTTACGAGCAGTTCTTC.

This chain connects TRBV5-1 to TRBJ1-1, with D unclear. CDR3 length: 14 residues. Germline CDR1 SGHRS, CDR2 YFSETQ. V lost 0 bases and J 2 bases, leaving 8 bases between the germline ends. The CDR3 sequence is CASSLDRYNTEAFF. Written as DNA, the CDR3 is TGCGCCAGCAGCTTGGACCGGTACAACACTGAAGCTTTCTTT.